This T cell receptor beta chain comes out of a study of technical replicates of blood from several donors. Sequencing used immunoSEQ multiplex PCR; TCRdb keeps in-frame clones, though not all of them. The table includes approximately 73,000 clones, roughly 93% detected once. Trimming left V 4 bases short and J 1 base short, with 11 bases between. Germline CDR1 is SGHTA and CDR2 is FQGNSA. This CDR3 is built from 14 residues. This rearrangement joins TRBV7-2 to TRBJ2-7, with a possible D match to TRBD1 (6 bases). What was sequenced was T cells isolated from PBMCs. The sequence derives from a human donor in good health. CDR3 residues: CASSWPGQSYEQYF. The CDR3 DNA is TGTGCCAGCAGCTGGCCGGGACAATCCTACGAGCAGTACTTC.